This is a list of T cell receptor beta chains from one sample in a study of molecular identifiers for immune sequencing clone quantification. TCRdb re-derived calls from the PCR reads in MiXCR, one entry per CDR3 protein. This table has about 630,000 distinct CDR3 sequences, roughly 27% appearing once. Sequenced: naive CD8+ T cells from blood, with Jurkat cell RNA spiked in. The receptors were gathered from a human donor in good health. Some libraries in this study had Jurkat cell RNA spiked in. Both conserved end residues are part of each CDR3. A D gene is named only where the DNA matches it firmly. Clone size, where shown, is once, few, many, or a class for clones that have expanded.

D gene | clone size | J gene | V gene | CDR3 DNA | CDR3 protein
TRBD2 | few | TRBJ2-3 | TRBV27 | TGTGCCAGCAGTTATTCGCGAGCGGGAGAGGTGAAGCCCCGCACAGATACGCAGTATTTT | CASSYSRAGEVKPRTDTQYF
TRBD1 | many | TRBJ2-5 | TRBV6-5 | TGTGCCAGCAGTTACTCGAGGTCCAGGGGGCGCGGAGAGACCCAGTACTTC | CASSYSRSRGRGETQYF
- | few | TRBJ1-2 | TRBV28 | TGTGCCAGCAGTTTACCCCTCCTAACGACAGCTAACTATGGCTACACCTTC | CASSLPLLTTANYGYTF
- | many | TRBJ1-1 | TRBV4-3 | TGCGCCAGCAGCCAAGATCTCATGGCAGGGCTGGGCACTGAAGCTTTCTTT | CASSQDLMAGLGTEAFF
TRBD1 | once | TRBJ1-1 | TRBV19 | TGTGCCAGTAGTGGGGGACAGTTGCCAGCTTTCTTT | CASSGGQLPAFF
- | - | TRBJ2-5 | TRBV19 | TGTGCCAGTCGCAGGGGGGTCGGGGAGACCCAGTACTTC | CASRRGVGETQYF
TRBD2 | - | TRBJ2-7 | TRBV7-9 | TGTGCCAGCAGCACAACACGGACTAGCGGGAGCTCCTACGAGCAGTACTTC | CASSTTRTSGSSYEQYF
TRBD1 | few | TRBJ2-5 | TRBV6-5 | TGTGCCAGCAGTACAGGGGGCCTGGGGTTGGGAGAGACCCAGTACTTC | CASSTGGLGLGETQYF
- | many | TRBJ2-3 | TRBV30 | TGTGCCTGGAGTGACCTAGCAGATACGCAGTATTTT | CAWSDLADTQYF
TRBD2 | - | TRBJ2-1 | TRBV27 | TGTGCCAGCAGTTTAAAAGGCGGACTAGAGGCGTTTTACAATGAGCAGTTCTTC | CASSLKGGLEAFYNEQFF
- | many | TRBJ2-2 | TRBV30 | TGTGCCTGGAGTGGTGCCGGGGAGCTGTTTTTT | CAWSGAGELFF
TRBD1 | few | TRBJ2-3 | TRBV5-1 | TGCGCCAGCAGCTTGGGGTCGTCTGTGGCAGGGGGCTTTAGCACAGATACGCAGTATTTT | CASSLGSSVAGGFSTDTQYF
- | few | TRBJ1-1 | TRBV5-6 | TGTGCCAGCAGCAACACGAACACTGAAGCTTTCTTT | CASSNTNTEAFF
- | many | TRBJ2-3 | TRBV7-6 | TGTGCCAGCAGCTTAGTTTCCGGCACAGATACGCAGTATTTT | CASSLVSGTDTQYF
- | - | TRBJ2-7 | TRBV5-4 | TGTGCCAGCAGCTCAGACAGGCTCTACGAGCAGTACTTC | CASSSDRLYEQYF
- | many | TRBJ2-3 | TRBV27 | TGTGCCAGCAGTCTATTGACTACTCTTAGCACAGATACGCAGTATTTT | CASSLLTTLSTDTQYF
- | few | TRBJ1-6 | TRBV14 | TGTGCCAGCAGCTTCACAGGGACAATTTCACCCCTCCACTTT | CASSFTGTISPLHF
- | - | TRBJ2-2 | TRBV3-2 | TGTGCCAGCGGCTATTTCGTTGATACCGGGGAGCTGTTTTTT | CASGYFVDTGELFF
- | few | TRBJ1-1 | TRBV6-6 | TGTGCCAGCATACCAAACCCGGTCGGTGAAGCTTTCTTT | CASIPNPVGEAFF